This T cell receptor (beta chain) is drawn from a study of blood T cells in healthy people across ages. General observations from the study: There were more naive CD4+ cells and higher diversity in long-lived donors than in aged donors.

With a J-beta primer mix and a sample-barcoded 5' primer, a second PCR ran about 7 to 12 cycles. Each cDNA was tagged by a template-switch adaptor containing 12 random nucleotides. MiXCR, run by TCRdb on the 5' RACE reads, gives a single entry per CDR3 protein. The table lists some 900,000 distinct CDR3 sequences, around 49% of them singletons. Each sample gave at least 6.5 million isolated PBMCs. Of note for this clonotype: Its antigen is unknown.

The germline V gene encodes CDR1 SGHRS and CDR2 YFSETQ. This CDR3 is 13 amino acids long. Input material: blood. The receptor was derived from a man aged 30-40 years in good health. V and J are TRBV5-1 and TRBJ2-4, with 7 bases fitting TRBD1. The J call is doubtful: the DNA matches TRBJ2-7 better. The CDR3 DNA sequence: TGCGCCAGCAGCCGAGGGGGCAACTACGAGCAGTACTTC. This encodes CASSRGGNYEQYF.